These 10 T cell receptor beta chains were sequenced from one sample in a study of T cell repertoires in cytomegalovirus infection. TCRdb re-called the reads through MiXCR, storing one row per CDR3 protein. Of 150,000 or so distinct CDR3 sequences in the sample, 30% to 40% were seen once. Which antigens these TCRs recognize remains unknown. The input for sequencing was CD8+ T cells from cultured PBMCs, taken from culture after CMV antigen stimulation. The receptors shown here come from a human donor in good health (CMV status not recorded). Some clones in this sample may be carry-over from other donors' samples.

This clonotype was found a few times. One end of the junction does not line up with germline, which may come from a read error. The rearrangement joins TRBV7-6 to TRBJ1-6; TRBD1 might be the D (5 bases). Germline V gives CDR1 SGHVS, CDR2 FNYEAQ. This CDR3 comprises 15 residues. The CDR3 loop is CDSSSGDSYNSPLHF. The CDR3 nucleotides are TGTGACAGCAGCTCGGGGGACTCCTATAATTCACCCCTCCACTTT. The complete variable domain, with remaining parts taken from reference TRBV7-6 and TRBJ1-6, reads GAGVSQSPRYKVTKRGQDVALRCDPISGHVSLYWYRQALGQGPEFLTYFNYEAQQDKSGLPNDRFSAERPEGSISTLTIQRTEQRDSAMYRCDSSSGDSYNSPLHFGNGTRLTVT.

The V gene is TRBV28, the J gene TRBJ2-3, with TRBD1 matching 10 bases. Unmatched junction bases numbered 4, after V lost 6 bases and J lost 4 bases. CDR3 length: 14 amino acids. CDR1 MDHEN and CDR2 SYDVKM come from the germline V gene. This chain's CDR3 is CASSRDRGPDTQYF. CDR3 sequence (DNA): TGTGCCAGCAGCCGGGACAGGGGACCAGATACGCAGTATTTT.

The rearrangement joins TRBV24-1 to TRBJ1-2; D not resolved. The germline gives CDR1 KGHDR, CDR2 SFDVKD. Trimming cost V 2 bases and J 7 bases, with 4 bases left between them. The CDR3 length is 11 residues. The CDR3 DNA sequence: TGTGCCACCAGTGATTCTATTGGCTACACCTTC. As protein: CATSDSIGYTF.

The chain joins TRBV19 to TRBJ1-2; D unresolved. This CDR3 is 14 amino acids long. Looked up from germline, CDR1 is LNHDA and CDR2 is SQIVND (reference sequence). V lost 6 bases and J lost 2, with 13 bases in between. This CDR3 is CASRGLGENYGYTF. The CDR3 nucleotides read TGTGCCAGTAGGGGGTTGGGCGAGAACTATGGCTACACCTTC.

The rearrangement joins TRBV9 to TRBJ1-1, with D hard to call. This CDR3 has 16 residues. V lost 0 bases, J lost 1 base, and 13 bases lay in between. In germline, CDR1 is SGDLS, CDR2 YYNGEE. This chain's CDR3 is CASSVGSAGKNTEAFF. CDR3 bases: TGTGCCAGCAGCGTAGGTAGCGCGGGAAAGAACACTGAAGCTTTCTTT.

This clonotype was picked up many times. The gene calls are TRBV4-1 and TRBJ2-1, with TRBD2 matching over 14 bases. V was pared by 4 bases and J by 5 bases, with 7 bases of the junction left unmatched. Per the germline V gene, CDR1 is MGHRA and CDR2 is YSYEKL. The CDR3 consists of 17 residues. CDR3 sequence reads: CASSPGLAGGVDNEQFF. CDR3 DNA sequence: TGCGCCAGCAGCCCCGGACTAGCGGGGGGAGTTGACAATGAGCAGTTCTTC.

Only a few counts were recorded for this clonotype. V and J are TRBV7-6 and TRBJ2-1; D is ambiguous. The CDR3 runs to 15 residues. Deletions cut 1 base from V and 8 bases from J, with 15 bases between. The V gene's germline CDR1 is SGHVS and CDR2 FNYEAQ. For the CDR3, the DNA is TGTGCCAGCAGCTTAGACAGCGTGAGGTACCATGAGCAGTTCTTC. Protein: CASSLDSVRYHEQFF.

In its sample, this clonotype was seen a few times. The chain couples TRBV7-8 to TRBJ1-2; D may be TRBD1 (5 bases). Germline V gives CDR1 SGHVS, CDR2 FQNEAQ. This CDR3 is 16 amino acids long. Trimming took 0 bases from V and 3 from J, leaving 14 bases between them. CDR3 residues: CASSLAMGVRDYGYTF. The CDR3 nucleotides read TGTGCCAGCAGCTTAGCAATGGGGGTGAGGGACTATGGCTACACCTTC.

The gene calls are TRBV12-3 or TRBV12-4 and TRBJ1-2, with 10 bases lining up with TRBD1. There are 16 residues in the CDR3. Unmatched junction bases numbered 11, after V lost 5 bases and J lost 5 bases. The CDR3 DNA reads as TGTGCCAGCAGTCAGGGACAGGGGACCTTCCGATATGGCTACACCTTC. Protein product: CASSQGQGTFRYGYTF.

The chain recombines TRBV12-3 or TRBV12-4 with TRBJ2-5; D is tentatively TRBD1 or TRBD2 (5 bases each). The CDR3 length is 13 residues. V was trimmed by 3 bases and J by 2 bases, leaving 7 bases between them. CDR3 coding DNA: TGTGCCAGCAGTTTCTGGGGGCAAGAGACCCAGTACTTC. Translating gives CASSFWGQETQYF.